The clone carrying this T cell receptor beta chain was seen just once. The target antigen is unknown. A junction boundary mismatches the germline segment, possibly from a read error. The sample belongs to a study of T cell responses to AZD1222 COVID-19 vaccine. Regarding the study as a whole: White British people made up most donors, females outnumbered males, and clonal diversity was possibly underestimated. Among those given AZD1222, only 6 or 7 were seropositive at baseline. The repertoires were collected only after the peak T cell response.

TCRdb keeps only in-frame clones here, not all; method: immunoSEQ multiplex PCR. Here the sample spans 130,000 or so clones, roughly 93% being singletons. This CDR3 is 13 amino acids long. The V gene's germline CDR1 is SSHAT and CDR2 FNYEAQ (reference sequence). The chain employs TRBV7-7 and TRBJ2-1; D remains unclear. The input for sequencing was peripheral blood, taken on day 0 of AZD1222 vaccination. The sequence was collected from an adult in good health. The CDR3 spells CASSRRMGNEQFF. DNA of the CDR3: TGTGCTAGCAGCCGCCGCATGGGCAATGAGCAGTTCTTC.